One sample yielded the 8 T cell receptor beta chains listed below, sequenced in a study of T-cell memory formation after mild COVID-19. MiXCR, run by TCRdb on the 5' RACE reads, gives a single entry per CDR3 protein. The sample contains nearly 110,000 distinct CDR3 sequences, around 12% of which appear only once. The sequencing input was PBMCs or a T cell subset sorted from them (not recorded which). Every receptor here comes from an adult woman who had mild COVID-19 (a few samples of this study predate the infection). Cell type and time point are not known.

This clonotype was detected a few times. The genes are TRBV4-3 and TRBJ2-7, with 7 bases that match TRBD2. J lost 5 bases, V lost 4 bases, and 11 bases had no gene match. Germline assignment: CDR1 LGHNA and CDR2 YSLEER. This CDR3 spans 15 amino acids. The CDR3 here is CASSRSKAGVDEQYF. CDR3 in DNA: TGCGCCAGCAGCCGATCTAAGGCGGGAGTAGACGAGCAGTACTTC.

The chain has TRBV20-1 and TRBJ1-5; 9 bases fit TRBD1. The CDR3 is made up of 14 amino acids. V shed 0 bases and J 7 bases; nucleotides not matched to a gene: 4. From germline, CDR1 is DFQATT and CDR2 SNEGSKA (reference sequence). CDR3 DNA sequence: TGCAGTGCTAGAGAGACAGGGGGAGAGCAGCCCCAGCATTTT. It specifies CSARETGGEQPQHF.

There are many counts of this clonotype. The chain combines TRBV12-3 or TRBV12-4 with TRBJ2-2; D is undetermined. The V gene lost 6 bases and the J gene lost 6 bases, with 5 bases spanning the gap. The CDR3 length is 11 residues. In nucleotides, the CDR3 is TGTGCCAGCAGCCCCCCCGGGGAGCTGTTTTTT. It translates to CASSPPGELFF.

The sample holds a few counts of this clonotype. CDR3 nucleotide sequence: TGTGCCACCAGCAGAGATGGGGGACCGTCGGATACGCAGTATTTT. Amino acids: CATSRDGGPSDTQYF. V gene TRBV15 combines with J gene TRBJ2-3; the D call may be TRBD1 or TRBD2 (5 bases each). Trimming took 0 bases from V and 6 from J, leaving 13 bases between them. CDR3 length: 15 residues. The germline V gene encodes CDR1 LNHNV and CDR2 YYDKDF (reference sequence). The full variable domain, its missing parts supplied by reference TRBV15 and TRBJ2-3, is DAMVIQNPRYQVTQFGKPVTLSCSQTLNHNVMYWYQQKSSQAPKLLFHYYDKDFNNEADTPDNFQSRRPNTSFCFLDIRSPGLGDTAMYLCATSRDGGPSDTQYFGPGTRLTVL.

The chain recombines TRBV4-2 with TRBJ2-7; D is undetermined. CDR3 length: 15 amino acids. Trimming stripped 4 bases from V and 5 bases from J, with 18 bases between. The V gene's germline CDR1 is LGHNA and CDR2 YNFKEQ. CDR3 in amino acids: CASSLLSGRRNEQYF. The CDR3, as DNA: TGTGCCAGCAGCCTCCTATCTGGGCGGAGAAACGAGCAGTACTTC.

The chain employs TRBV20-1 and TRBJ2-1; D is ambiguous. The CDR3 has 14 amino acids. The V end lost 5 bases, the J end lost 2 bases, and 13 bases lay between the germline ends. Looked up from germline, CDR1 is DFQATT and CDR2 is SNEGSKA (reference sequence). The CDR3 nucleotides read TGCAGTGCTGTAGACATCAGTCCCTACAATGAGCAGTTCTTC. This sequence encodes CSAVDISPYNEQFF.

This clonotype was seen more than once but under ten times. The J gene is TRBJ2-1, the V gene TRBV11-3; 8 positions agree with TRBD2. The CDR3 runs to 16 residues. Germline V gene data show CDR1 as SGHNT and CDR2 as YENEEA. Unmatched junction bases numbered 6, after V lost 1 base and J lost 4 bases. Here the CDR3 DNA reads TGTGCCAGCAGCTTAGTGGGACTAGGGTCTTACAATGAGCAGTTCTTC. Its protein product is CASSLVGLGSYNEQFF.

In DNA, the CDR3 is TGCGCCAGCAGCGCGGACACTGGATCAAGCTCCTACAATGAGCAGTTCTTC. Translated, it gives CASSADTGSSSYNEQFF. V gene TRBV5-1 combines with J gene TRBJ2-1, with a tentative D call TRBD1 (5 bases). Per germline, CDR1 SGHRS and CDR2 YFSETQ. The V end was cut by 4 bases, the J end by 0 bases, with 17 bases between. The CDR3 is made up of 17 amino acids.